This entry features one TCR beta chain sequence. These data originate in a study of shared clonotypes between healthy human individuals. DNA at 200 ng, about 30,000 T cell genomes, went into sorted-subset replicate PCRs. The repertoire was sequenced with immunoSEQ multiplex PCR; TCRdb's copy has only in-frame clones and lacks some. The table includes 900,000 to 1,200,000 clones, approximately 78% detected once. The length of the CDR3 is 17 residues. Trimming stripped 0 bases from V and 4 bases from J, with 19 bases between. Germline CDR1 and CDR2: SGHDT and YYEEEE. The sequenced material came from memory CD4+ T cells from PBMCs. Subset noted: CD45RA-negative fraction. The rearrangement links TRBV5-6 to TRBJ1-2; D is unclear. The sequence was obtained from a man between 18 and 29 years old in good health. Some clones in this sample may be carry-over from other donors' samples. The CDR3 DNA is TGTGCCAGCAGCTTGGTCGGAGATAAGAGGGTTGTCTATGGCTACACCTTC. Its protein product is CASSLVGDKRVVYGYTF.